Below are 32 T cell receptor beta chains sequenced from a single sample in a study of blood T cell repertoires in COVID-19. TCRdb's table, derived via immunoSEQ multiplex PCR, lists solely in-frame clones and lacks some. Of 200,000 or so clones in the sample, about 85% were seen once. The sequenced sample consisted of peripheral blood. The receptors shown here come from a man aged 70-80 years with active or convalescent COVID-19.

Comment on this clone: One end of the junction does not line up with germline, which may come from a read error. This sequence joins TRBV6-5 and TRBJ1-6; D unresolved. Germline assignment: CDR1 MNHEY and CDR2 SVGAGI. The CDR3 contains 15 residues. The CDR3 DNA sequence: TGTGCCAGCACTTACCGCGATAATATAAATTCACCCCTCCACTTT. Encoded protein: CASTYRDNINSPLHF.

Only a few counts were recorded for this clone. The chain links TRBV20-1 to TRBJ2-3; TRBD2 matches 9 bases. Trimming cost V 3 bases and J 2 bases; bases outside gene matches: 9. This CDR3 has 16 amino acids. Germline CDR1 and CDR2: DFQATT and SNEGSKA (reference sequence). The CDR3 region has the DNA TGCAGTGCTAGTCTAGCGGGGCGAATATACACAGATACGCAGTATTTT. It encodes CSASLAGRIYTDTQYF.

The chain uses TRBV5-6 and TRBJ2-1; 11 bases are shared with TRBD2. Germline V gives CDR1 SGHDT, CDR2 YYEEEE. The CDR3 contains 18 residues. Losses at the gene ends were 1 base for V and 4 bases for J; bases not matched to a gene: 10. The CDR3 reads CASSLRRKLAGGYNEQFF. In DNA form, the CDR3 reads TGTGCCAGCAGCTTGCGGAGAAAGTTAGCGGGAGGGTACAATGAGCAGTTCTTC. Full variable domain (remainder filled in from reference TRBV5-6 and TRBJ2-1): DAGVTQSPTHLIKTRGQQVTLRCSPKSGHDTVSWYQQALGQGPQFIFQYYEEEERQRGNFPDRFSGHQFPNYSSELNVNALLLGDSALYLCASSLRRKLAGGYNEQFFGPGTRLTVL.

V is TRBV10-3 and J is TRBJ2-2; 7 bases line up with TRBD1. CDR1 ENHRY and CDR2 SYGVKD come from the germline V gene. The CDR3 is 14 residues long. V shed 7 bases, J shed 6 bases, and the junction held 8 bases outside the gene matches. The CDR3 sequence is CAIKAVGGSGELFF. For the CDR3, the DNA is TGTGCCATCAAGGCGGTAGGGGGCTCCGGGGAGCTGTTTTTT.

The CDR3 nucleotides read TGTGCCAGCAGTTACACCTCGGGACAGCCGACCCAGTACTTC. Protein sequence: CASSYTSGQPTQYF. This chain uses TRBV6-2 or TRBV6-3 with TRBJ2-5; 7 bases match TRBD1. Germline CDR1 MNHEY, CDR2 SVGEGT. The length of the CDR3 is 14 residues. Trimming at V came to 2 bases and at J to 7 bases, leaving 7 bases not matched to a gene.

This chain connects TRBV7-8 to TRBJ2-7; tentative D call: TRBD2 (6 bases). This CDR3 is 14 amino acids long. Germline V gene data show CDR1 as SGHVS and CDR2 as FQNEAQ. V was cut by 2 bases and J by 0 bases, with 8 bases left in between. In DNA form, the CDR3 reads TGTGCCAGCAGCTTACTCGGGAGCTCCTACGAGCAGTACTTC. Translated: CASSLLGSSYEQYF. Using reference TRBV7-8 and TRBJ2-7 for the parts outside the CDR3, the full variable domain is GAGVSQSPRYKVAKRGQDVALRCDPISGHVSLFWYQQALGQGPEFLTYFQNEAQLDKSGLPSDRFFAERPEGSVSTLKIQRTQQEDSAVYLCASSLLGSSYEQYFGPGTRLTVT.

This sequence joins TRBV19 and TRBJ2-1; 9 bases agree with TRBD1. Germline V gene data show CDR1 as LNHDA and CDR2 as SQIVND (reference sequence). The CDR3 length is 15 residues. After removal of 4 bases from V and 3 bases from J, the junction contained 4 bases not matched to a gene. The CDR3 region has the DNA TGTGCCAGTAGTAACCGGGACAGGGACTACAATGAGCAGTTCTTC. Translation gives CASSNRDRDYNEQFF.

The chain carries TRBV5-5 and TRBJ1-5; no clear D. Germline lookup yields CDR1 SGHKS and CDR2 YYEKEE (reference sequence). CDR3 length: 13 amino acids. Trimming left V 2 bases short and J 5 bases short, with 8 bases between. CDR3 protein: CASSFSGDQPQHF. In nucleotides, the CDR3 is TGTGCCAGCAGCTTTAGTGGAGATCAGCCCCAGCATTTT.

The V gene is TRBV14, the J gene TRBJ2-3; 11 nucleotides agree with TRBD2. V gave up 1 base and J gave up 10 bases; unmatched junction bases: 7. The germline V gene encodes CDR1 SGHDN and CDR2 FVKESK. CDR3 length: 15 amino acids. CDR3 protein: CASSQGASGGTAQYF. The CDR3 DNA sequence: TGTGCCAGCAGCCAAGGGGCTAGCGGGGGGACCGCGCAGTATTTT.

This clone occurred a few times. The chain is built from TRBV2 and TRBJ2-1; the match to TRBD1 covers 7 bases. The CDR3 extends over 14 amino acids. V lost 2 bases to trimming and J lost 2 bases; unmatched junction nucleotides: 0. Germline CDR1 and CDR2: SNHLY and FYNNEI. The CDR3 coding sequence is TGTGCCAGCAGTGAACAGGGGGCCTACAATGAGCAGTTCTTC. Translating gives CASSEQGAYNEQFF.

The genes are TRBV4-3 and TRBJ2-7; D may be TRBD1 (5 bases). Germline loops: CDR1 LGHNA, CDR2 YSLEER. V was shortened by 0 bases and J by 3 bases, with 12 bases between the two germline ends. The CDR3 totals 15 residues. The CDR3: CASSQDRGLNYEQYF. CDR3 nucleotides: TGCGCCAGCAGCCAAGATAGGGGTCTGAACTACGAGCAGTACTTC.

This chain joins TRBV20-1 and TRBJ1-6; the match to TRBD1 covers 7 bases. Per the germline V gene, CDR1 is DFQATT and CDR2 is SNEGSKA (reference sequence). The CDR3 covers 14 residues. Trimming cost V 3 bases and J 8 bases; bases outside gene matches: 7. CDR3 DNA: TGCAGTGCTAGTTCTGACAGGGATTATTCACCCCTCCACTTT. Protein sequence: CSASSDRDYSPLHF.

The table lists this clone with a count of one. V usage is TRBV7-8 and J usage is TRBJ2-7, with TRBD1 as a possible D gene (6 bases). This CDR3 has 14 amino acids. V was trimmed by 5 bases and J by 6 bases, leaving 17 bases between them. Germline assignment: CDR1 SGHVS and CDR2 FQNEAQ. CDR3 sequence: CASSPSMGAGEQYF. The CDR3 DNA is TGTGCCAGCAGCCCCTCCATGGGGGCGGGCGAGCAGTACTTC.

The chain joins TRBV5-8 to TRBJ2-2, with 9 bases identical to TRBD2. The CDR3 runs to 18 residues. J was trimmed by 0 bases and V by 4 bases; bases with no gene match: 10. The germline V gene has CDR1 SGHTS and CDR2 YDEGEE. The CDR3 DNA follows: TGTGCCAGCAGCCCTGGGGGCGGGAGGGCTACGAACACCGGGGAGCTGTTTTTT. Translating it yields CASSPGGGRATNTGELFF.

This clone was observed a single time. The rearrangement uses TRBV12-3 or TRBV12-4 and TRBJ1-2; D ambiguous. This CDR3 is built from 11 residues. V lost 6 bases and J 8 bases, leaving 10 bases between the germline ends. CDR3 sequence (DNA): TGTGCCAGCAGCACCCGCGGCGGCTACACCTTC. As protein: CASSTRGGYTF.

The V gene is TRBV3-1 (or the pseudogene TRBV3-2), the J gene TRBJ1-5; D not resolved. Trimming shortened V by 0 bases and J by 0 bases, and 6 bases separated the two germline ends. The CDR3 is made up of 15 amino acids. Germline lookup yields CDR1 LGHDT and CDR2 YNNKEL (reference sequence). This chain's CDR3 is CASSQDLYSNQPQHF. CDR3 sequence (DNA): TGTGCCAGCAGCCAAGACCTGTATAGCAATCAGCCCCAGCATTTT.

The chain uses TRBV6-4 and TRBJ2-1; TRBD2 matches at 9 bases. CDR3 length: 16 amino acids. CDR1 is MRHNA and CDR2 is SNTAGT in the germline V gene. J gave up 6 bases and V 5 bases, and 11 bases lay outside the gene matches. CDR3 sequence reads: CASSTSSGVGLNEQFF. The CDR3 nucleotides read TGTGCCAGCAGTACCTCTAGCGGGGTTGGGCTCAATGAGCAGTTCTTC.

The chain recombines TRBV5-1 with TRBJ2-7; D possibly corresponds to TRBD2 (5 bases). The CDR3 is made up of 18 amino acids. V dropped 0 bases and J dropped 3 bases, with 22 bases sitting between them. Germline V gene data show CDR1 as SGHRS and CDR2 as YFSETQ. This CDR3 reads CASSLAPKDGARDYEQYF. The DNA of the CDR3 is TGCGCCAGCAGCTTGGCCCCCAAGGACGGAGCTCGGGACTACGAGCAGTACTTC.

The rearrangement uses TRBV19 and TRBJ2-1, with TRBD2 matching over 10 bases. Germline values: CDR1 LNHDA, CDR2 SQIVND (reference sequence). The junction had 10 bases not matched to a gene; V was cut back by 7 bases and J by 7 bases. This CDR3 spans 15 amino acids. The CDR3 loop is CASNQRGGPFNEQFF. The CDR3 DNA reads TGTGCCAGTAATCAGCGGGGGGGCCCATTTAATGAGCAGTTCTTC.

This clone was counted between two and nine times. The chain is built from TRBV6-2 or TRBV6-3 and TRBJ2-2; 7 positions agree with TRBD1. This CDR3 is 18 amino acids long. Trimming cost V 6 bases and J 4 bases; bases outside gene matches: 17. CDR1 and CDR2 from the germline V gene are MNHEY and SVGEGT. CDR3 residues: CASSRRQGGIVSTGELFF. For the CDR3, the DNA is TGTGCCAGCAGCCGTCGACAGGGCGGTATAGTCTCCACCGGGGAGCTGTTTTTT.

V and J are TRBV2 and TRBJ1-5, with 7 bases matching TRBD1. Germline lookup yields CDR1 SNHLY and CDR2 FYNNEI. V shed 5 bases and J 6 bases; nucleotides not matched to a gene: 4. The CDR3 length is 13 residues. The CDR3 DNA sequence: TGTGCCAGCAGTTACGACAGGGTTCAGCCCCAGCATTTT. Translating gives CASSYDRVQPQHF.

The rearrangement uses TRBV6-5 and TRBJ2-2; the D gene is possibly TRBD2 (5 bases). This CDR3 is built from 14 residues. The germline V gene has CDR1 MNHEY and CDR2 SVGAGI. V lost 2 bases, J lost 7 bases, and 11 bases lay in between. The DNA for the CDR3 is TGTGCCAGCAGTTACAGGGAGTTTGGCGGGGAGCTGTTTTTT. This gives the protein CASSYREFGGELFF.

The chain couples TRBV7-9 to TRBJ2-3; 7 nucleotides line up with TRBD1. CDR1 is SEHNR and CDR2 is FQNEAQ in the germline V gene (reference sequence). The length of the CDR3 is 15 residues. Trimming at V came to 3 bases and at J to 6 bases, leaving 9 bases not matched to a gene. The CDR3 region is CASSFTGARSDTQYF. The CDR3 DNA sequence: TGTGCCAGCAGCTTTACAGGGGCTAGGTCCGATACGCAGTATTTT. Together with reference TRBV7-9 and TRBJ2-3, the CDR3 gives the full variable domain: DTGVSQNPRHKITKRGQNVTFRCDPISEHNRLYWYRQTLGQGPEFLTYFQNEAQLEKSRLLSDRFSAERPKGSFSTLEIQRTEQGDSAMYLCASSFTGARSDTQYFGPGTRLTVL.

V usage is TRBV3-1 (or the pseudogene TRBV3-2) and J usage is TRBJ1-1; D may be TRBD1 (5 bases). CDR3 length equals 13 residues. Trimming cost V 0 bases and J 3 bases, with 5 bases left between them. Germline V gene lookup returns CDR1 LGHDT and CDR2 YNNKEL (reference sequence). CDR3 in amino acids: CASSQETDTEAFF. DNA of the CDR3: TGTGCCAGCAGCCAAGAGACAGACACTGAAGCTTTCTTT.

J is TRBJ2-2 and V is TRBV24-1; 15 positions agree with TRBD2. Germline V gene data show CDR1 as KGHDR and CDR2 as SFDVKD. The CDR3 runs to 19 residues. V was clipped by 5 bases and J by 5 bases; unmatched bases: 11. CDR3 region: CATSARTGTSGRMTGELFF. In DNA form, the CDR3 reads TGTGCCACCAGTGCCCGGACCGGGACTAGCGGGAGGATGACCGGGGAGCTGTTTTTT.

The CDR3 loop is CASRRTGTYEQYF. The CDR3 DNA follows: TGCGCCAGCAGGAGGACGGGAACCTACGAGCAGTACTTC. V and J are TRBV5-1 and TRBJ2-7, with D perhaps matching TRBD2 (5 bases). The germline V gene has CDR1 SGHRS and CDR2 YFSETQ. This CDR3 is 13 amino acids long. Trimming pared 5 bases from V and 2 bases from J, leaving 11 bases between.

The chain carries TRBV5-1 and TRBJ2-5; D gene uncertain. Germline CDR1 SGHRS, CDR2 YFSETQ. This CDR3 spans 13 amino acids. Between the trimmed V and J ends, which lost 2 bases and 9 bases, there was a span of 14 bases. The CDR3 sequence: CASSFGPAAAQYF. Here the CDR3 DNA reads TGCGCCAGCAGCTTTGGCCCGGCCGCGGCCCAGTACTTC.

The count of this clone is one. The V call is TRBV27, the J call TRBJ2-7; D may be TRBD1 (6 bases). Per the germline V gene, CDR1 is MNHEY and CDR2 is SMNVEV (reference sequence). The CDR3 length is 14 residues. V was trimmed by 6 bases and J by 3 bases, leaving 15 bases between them. The DNA for the CDR3 is TGTGCCAGCAGAACCCCAGGGGACGGCTACGAGCAGTACTTC. Its protein product is CASRTPGDGYEQYF.

The chain carries TRBV5-1 and TRBJ2-2; TRBD2 aligns across 11 bases. Germline V gene sequence: CDR1 SGHRS, CDR2 YFSETQ. This CDR3 is 16 amino acids long. V shed 4 bases and J 1 base; nucleotides not matched to a gene: 3. The CDR3: CASSVLAGGNTGELFF. The CDR3 DNA reads as TGCGCCAGCAGCGTCCTAGCGGGGGGGAACACCGGGGAGCTGTTTTTT.

This clone was seen more than once but under ten times. The V and J genes are TRBV10-2 and TRBJ1-2, with 8 bases fitting TRBD1. CDR3 length equals 13 residues. CDR1 and CDR2 from the germline V gene are WSHSY and SAAADI. J gave up 6 bases and V 6 bases, and 6 bases lay outside the gene matches. The CDR3 sequence: CASSRSGGDGYTF. In DNA, the CDR3 is TGCGCCAGCAGCCGTTCAGGGGGCGATGGCTACACCTTC.

This chain connects TRBV20-1 to TRBJ1-5; a possible D gene is TRBD1 (5 bases). Trimming cost V 3 bases and J 0 bases, with 12 bases left between them. The CDR3 contains 15 residues. In germline, CDR1 is DFQATT, CDR2 SNEGSKA (reference sequence). The CDR3 protein is CSASMTVSSNQPQHF. CDR3 coding DNA: TGCAGTGCTAGTATGACAGTGTCTAGCAATCAGCCCCAGCATTTT.

This clone occurred once. This chain joins TRBV5-4 and TRBJ1-6, with a possible D match to TRBD1 (5 bases). Germline-derived CDR1 and CDR2 are SGHNT and YYREEE (reference sequence). The CDR3 runs 15 residues. The germline V and J ends were trimmed by 4 bases and 9 bases, with 17 bases remaining between them. CDR3 region: CASSPEGVGSSPLHF. In DNA form, the CDR3 reads TGTGCCAGCAGCCCGGAAGGGGTGGGTAGTTCACCCCTCCACTTT.